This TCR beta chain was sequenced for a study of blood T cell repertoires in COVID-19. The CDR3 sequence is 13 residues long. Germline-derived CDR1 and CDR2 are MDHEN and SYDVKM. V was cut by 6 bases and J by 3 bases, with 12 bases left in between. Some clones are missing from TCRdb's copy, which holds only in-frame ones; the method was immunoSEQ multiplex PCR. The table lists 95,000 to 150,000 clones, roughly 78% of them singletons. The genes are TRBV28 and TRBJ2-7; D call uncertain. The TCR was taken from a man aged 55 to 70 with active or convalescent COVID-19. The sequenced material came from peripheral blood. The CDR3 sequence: CASSPRNYYEQYF. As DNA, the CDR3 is TGTGCCAGCAGCCCTAGGAATTACTACGAGCAGTACTTC.